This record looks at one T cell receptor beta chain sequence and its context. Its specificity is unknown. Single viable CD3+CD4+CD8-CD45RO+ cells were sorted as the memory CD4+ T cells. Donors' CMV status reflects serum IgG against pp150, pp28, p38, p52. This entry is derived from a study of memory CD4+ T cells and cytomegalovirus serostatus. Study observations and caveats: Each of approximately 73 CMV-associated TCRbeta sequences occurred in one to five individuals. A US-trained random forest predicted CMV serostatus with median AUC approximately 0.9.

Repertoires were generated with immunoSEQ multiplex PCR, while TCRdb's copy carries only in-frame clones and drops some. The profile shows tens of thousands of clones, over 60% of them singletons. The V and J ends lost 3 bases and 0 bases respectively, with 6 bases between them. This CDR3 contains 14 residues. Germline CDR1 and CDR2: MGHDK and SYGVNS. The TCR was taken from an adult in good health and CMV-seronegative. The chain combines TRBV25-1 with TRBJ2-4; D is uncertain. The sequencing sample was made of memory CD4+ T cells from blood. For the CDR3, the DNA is TGTGCCAGCAGTGACCCGGGAGCCAAAAACATTCAGTACTTC. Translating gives CASSDPGAKNIQYF.